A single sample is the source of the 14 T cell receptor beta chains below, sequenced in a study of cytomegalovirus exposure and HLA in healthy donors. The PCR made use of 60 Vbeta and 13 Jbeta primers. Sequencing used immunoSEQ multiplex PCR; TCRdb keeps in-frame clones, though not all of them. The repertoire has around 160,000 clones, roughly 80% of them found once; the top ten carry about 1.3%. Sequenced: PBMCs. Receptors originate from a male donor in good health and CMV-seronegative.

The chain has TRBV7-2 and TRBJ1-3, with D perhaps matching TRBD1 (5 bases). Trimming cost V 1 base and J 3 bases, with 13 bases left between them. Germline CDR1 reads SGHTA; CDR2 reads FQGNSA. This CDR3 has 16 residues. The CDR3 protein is CASSLGSRQSGNTIYF. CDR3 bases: TGTGCCAGCAGCTTAGGATCGAGACAGAGTGGAAACACCATATATTTT. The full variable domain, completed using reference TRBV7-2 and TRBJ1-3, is GAGVSQSPSNKVTEKGKDVELRCDPISGHTALYWYRQSLGQGLEFLIYFQGNSAPDKSGLPSDRFSAERTGGSVSTLTIQRTQQEDSAVYLCASSLGSRQSGNTIYFGEGSWLTVV.

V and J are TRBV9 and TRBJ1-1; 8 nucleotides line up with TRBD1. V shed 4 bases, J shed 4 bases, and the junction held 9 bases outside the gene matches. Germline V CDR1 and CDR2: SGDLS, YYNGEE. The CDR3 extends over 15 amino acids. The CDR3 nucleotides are TGTGCCAGCAGCCTCGGGGGTGGGACAGGCACTGAAGCTTTCTTT. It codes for CASSLGGGTGTEAFF.

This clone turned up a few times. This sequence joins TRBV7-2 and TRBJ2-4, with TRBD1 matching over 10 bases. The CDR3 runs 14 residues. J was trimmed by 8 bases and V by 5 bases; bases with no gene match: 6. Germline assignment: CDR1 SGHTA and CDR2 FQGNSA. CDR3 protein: CASSGRTGGHIQYF. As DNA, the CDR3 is TGTGCCAGCAGCGGAAGGACAGGGGGTCACATTCAGTACTTC.

The CDR3 region is CASSIAPSEAFF. The CDR3 region has the DNA TGTGCCAGTAGTATAGCCCCCTCGGAAGCTTTCTTT. The chain employs TRBV19 and TRBJ1-1; D call uncertain. The CDR3 contains 12 residues. V was pared by 1 base and J by 8 bases, with 8 bases between. The germline V gene has CDR1 LNHDA and CDR2 SQIVND (reference sequence). Looking up the rest from reference TRBV19 and TRBJ1-1 gives the full variable domain: DGGITQSPKYLFRKEGQNVTLSCEQNLNHDAMYWYRQDPGQGLRLIYYSQIVNDFQKGDIAEGYSVSREKKESFPLTVTSAQKNPTAFYLCASSIAPSEAFFGQGTRLTVV.

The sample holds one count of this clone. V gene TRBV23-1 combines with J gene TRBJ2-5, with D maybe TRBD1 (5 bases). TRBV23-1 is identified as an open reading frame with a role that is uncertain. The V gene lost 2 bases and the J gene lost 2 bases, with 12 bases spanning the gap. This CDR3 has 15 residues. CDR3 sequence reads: CASSQRQRFQETQYF. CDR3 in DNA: TGCGCCAGCAGTCAAAGACAGAGATTTCAAGAGACCCAGTACTTC.

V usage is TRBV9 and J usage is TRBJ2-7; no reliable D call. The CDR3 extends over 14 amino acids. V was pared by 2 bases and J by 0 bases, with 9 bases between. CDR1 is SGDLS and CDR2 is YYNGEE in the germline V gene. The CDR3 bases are TGTGCCAGCAGCGTTGGTAGTGTCTCCTACGAGCAGTACTTC. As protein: CASSVGSVSYEQYF.

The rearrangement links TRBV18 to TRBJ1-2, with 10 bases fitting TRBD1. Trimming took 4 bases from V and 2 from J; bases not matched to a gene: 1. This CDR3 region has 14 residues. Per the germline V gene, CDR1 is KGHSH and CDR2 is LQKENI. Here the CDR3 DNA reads TGTGCCAGCTCACAGGGACAGGGGAACTATGGCTACACCTTC. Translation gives CASSQGQGNYGYTF.

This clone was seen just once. The CDR3 is CASSKDRGSNEQFF. In DNA form, the CDR3 reads TGTGCCAGCAGCAAGGACAGGGGGAGCAATGAGCAGTTCTTC. The chain couples TRBV2 to TRBJ2-1, with 10 bases identical to TRBD1. Germline V gene sequence: CDR1 SNHLY, CDR2 FYNNEI. J gave up 6 bases and V 6 bases, and 5 bases lay outside the gene matches. The CDR3 consists of 14 residues.

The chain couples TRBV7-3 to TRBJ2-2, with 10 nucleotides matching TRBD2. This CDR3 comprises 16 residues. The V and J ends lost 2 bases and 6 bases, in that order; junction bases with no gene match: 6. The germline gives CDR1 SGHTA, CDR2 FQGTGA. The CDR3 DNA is TGTGCCAGCAGCTTACAAAGCGGGAGGGCCGCCGGGGAGCTGTTTTTT. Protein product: CASSLQSGRAAGELFF.

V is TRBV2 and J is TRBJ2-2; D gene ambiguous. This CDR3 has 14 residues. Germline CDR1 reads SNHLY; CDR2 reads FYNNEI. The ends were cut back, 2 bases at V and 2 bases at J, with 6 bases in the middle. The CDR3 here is CASSEQLNTGELFF. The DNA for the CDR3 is TGTGCCAGCAGTGAACAACTAAACACCGGGGAGCTGTTTTTT.

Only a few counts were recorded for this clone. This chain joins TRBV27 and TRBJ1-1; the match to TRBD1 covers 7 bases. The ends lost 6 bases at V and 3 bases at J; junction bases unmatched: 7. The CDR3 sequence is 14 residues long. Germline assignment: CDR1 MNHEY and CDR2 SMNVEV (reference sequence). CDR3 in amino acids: CASSLNRGYTEAFF. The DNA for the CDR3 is TGTGCCAGCAGCCTAAACAGGGGTTACACTGAAGCTTTCTTT.

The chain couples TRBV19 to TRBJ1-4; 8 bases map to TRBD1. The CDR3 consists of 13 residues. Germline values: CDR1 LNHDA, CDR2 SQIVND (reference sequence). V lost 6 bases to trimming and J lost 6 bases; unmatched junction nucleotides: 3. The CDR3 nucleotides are TGTGCCAGTAGCGAGGGACAGGATGAAAAACTGTTTTTT. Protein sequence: CASSEGQDEKLFF.

The CDR3 spells CASSYASGGTDTQYF. CDR3 sequence (DNA): TGTGCCAGCAGTTACGCTAGCGGGGGCACAGATACGCAGTATTTT. The V gene is TRBV6-6, the J gene TRBJ2-3; 9 bases fit TRBD2. V lost 2 bases and J lost 1; bases outside the gene matches: 1. From germline, CDR1 is MNHNY and CDR2 SVGAGI (reference sequence). The CDR3 extends over 15 amino acids.

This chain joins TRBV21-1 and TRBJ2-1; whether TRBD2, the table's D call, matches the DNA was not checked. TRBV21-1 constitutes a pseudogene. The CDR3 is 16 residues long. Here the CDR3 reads CASSFTSGGASNEQFF. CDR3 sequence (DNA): TGTGCCAGCAGCTTTACTAGCGGGGGGGCCTCCAATGAGCAGTTCTTC.